This TCR beta chain came from a study of T and B cells in COVID-19 patients. About the study: Peripheral blood came from COVID-19 patients with active infection or after recovery. Most recovered patients had mild to moderate COVID-19 treated as outpatients. Median age was about 34 years in the recovered cohort and around 67 years in the active-infection cohort.

From blood, about 240-550 ng of genomic DNA served as TRB template. Multiplex PCR with BIOMED2 TRB-A/B primer pools amplified TRB rearrangements. TCRdb re-called the multiplex PCR reads with MiXCR, one entry per CDR3 protein. The sample lists around 8,700 distinct CDR3 sequences; about two fifths were seen once. This CDR3 contains 18 residues. V gave up 5 bases and J gave up 1 base; unmatched junction bases: 13. The germline gives CDR1 MNHEY, CDR2 SVGEGT. The V and J genes are TRBV6-2 or TRBV6-3 and TRBJ2-7, with TRBD2 matching 11 bases. This sequence was found in a human donor with active COVID-19. The specimen sequenced was blood. CDR3 bases: TGTGCCAGCAGTCCTAATTTACGTGGGACTAGCGGTTCCTACGAGCAGTACTTC. This sequence encodes CASSPNLRGTSGSYEQYF.